Each of the 11 T cell receptor beta chains below was sequenced from the same sample in a study of human T cells and chemical hapten exposure. As for time point: patch test 2, 6 weeks after DPC sensitization. Treatment of the sample: therapeutic diphenylcyclopropenone sensitization with weekly scalp DPC. TCRdb used MiXCR to reprocess the RACE reads, holding one entry per CDR3 protein. The sample holds roughly 69,000 distinct CDR3 sequences, 9% to 12% seen once. The sequencing here drew on whole blood, taken in connection with sensitization to the hapten diphenylcyclopropenone (DPC). All receptors come from a woman aged 50 to 60 with alopecia areata. Some clones in this sample may be carry-over from other donors' samples.

This clonotype was detected ten times or more. This chain joins TRBV29-1 and TRBJ2-5; the D call may be TRBD1 or TRBD2 (5 bases each). Germline V gene data show CDR1 as SQVTM and CDR2 as ANQGSEA. V gave up 6 bases and J gave up 4 bases, with 18 bases separating them. This CDR3 is built from 14 residues. The DNA of the CDR3 is TGCAGCGTCGGGGACGGGGCAGGGAGAGAGACCCAGTACTTC. The encoded protein is CSVGDGAGRETQYF. Combining the CDR3 with reference TRBV29-1 and TRBJ2-5 gives the whole variable domain SAVISQKPSRDICQRGTSLTIQCQVDSQVTMMFWYRQQPGQSLTLIATANQGSEATYESGFVIDKFPISRPNLTFSTLTVSNMSPEDSSIYLCSVGDGAGRETQYFGPGTRLLVL.

This clonotype was recorded many times. This sequence joins TRBV15 and TRBJ2-5, with 9 bases aligning to TRBD2. Germline lookup yields CDR1 LNHNV and CDR2 YYDKDF (reference sequence). The CDR3 is 14 amino acids. Losses at the gene ends were 4 bases for V and 3 bases for J; bases not matched to a gene: 3. In DNA, the CDR3 is TGTGCCACCAGCACCATAGCGGGAGAAGAGACCCAGTACTTC. Amino acid sequence: CATSTIAGEETQYF.

This clonotype was seen ten or more times. V is TRBV29-1 and J is TRBJ2-5; D is uncertain. Germline CDR1 reads SQVTM; CDR2 reads ANQGSEA. The CDR3 is 12 residues long. The ends were cut back, 3 bases at V and 1 base at J, with 6 bases in the middle. The DNA of the CDR3 is TGCAGCGTTGAGTGGAGCCAAGAGACCCAGTACTTC. Translation gives CSVEWSQETQYF. Based on the CDR3 plus reference TRBV29-1 and TRBJ2-5, the full variable domain is SAVISQKPSRDICQRGTSLTIQCQVDSQVTMMFWYRQQPGQSLTLIATANQGSEATYESGFVIDKFPISRPNLTFSTLTVSNMSPEDSSIYLCSVEWSQETQYFGPGTRLLVL.

This clonotype was observed many times. The chain carries TRBV27 and TRBJ2-7; 9 positions agree with TRBD1. J gave up 0 bases and V 5 bases, and 8 bases lay outside the gene matches. The CDR3 has 16 residues. Germline V gene lookup returns CDR1 MNHEY and CDR2 SMNVEV (reference sequence). CDR3 region: CASSLNRDRVSYEQYF. CDR3 DNA sequence: TGTGCCAGCAGTCTCAACCGGGACAGGGTCTCCTACGAGCAGTACTTC.

This chain uses TRBV14 with TRBJ2-5, with D uncertain. Germline V gene data show CDR1 as SGHDN and CDR2 as FVKESK. The V gene lost 2 bases and the J gene lost 5 bases, with 9 bases spanning the gap. This CDR3 has 13 residues. The CDR3 sequence is CASSQIGRETQYF. The CDR3 coding sequence is TGTGCCAGCAGCCAAATAGGTCGGGAGACCCAGTACTTC.

V and J are TRBV12-3 or TRBV12-4 and TRBJ1-2, with D maybe TRBD1 (5 bases). Trimming pared 3 bases from V and 4 bases from J, leaving 12 bases between. This CDR3 has 14 amino acids. The chain's CDR3 is CASSLGLMSYGYTF. The CDR3 DNA is TGTGCCAGCAGTTTGGGACTGATGAGCTATGGCTACACCTTC.

This clonotype has at least ten counts. This chain joins TRBV29-1 and TRBJ2-3; D unclear. Trimming stripped 3 bases from V and 5 bases from J, with 9 bases between. The length of the CDR3 is 12 residues. The germline gives CDR1 SQVTM, CDR2 ANQGSEA. The CDR3 here is CSVDWGGDTQYF. CDR3 DNA: TGCAGCGTTGATTGGGGTGGAGATACGCAGTATTTT.

This clonotype was counted many times. This rearrangement joins TRBV7-9 to TRBJ2-7; D gene unclear. CDR3 length: 13 amino acids. The germline V and J ends were trimmed by 4 bases and 7 bases, with 14 bases remaining between them. Per the germline V gene, CDR1 is SEHNR and CDR2 is FQNEAQ (reference sequence). The CDR3 bases are TGTGCCAGCAGCTCCCTCGTCCGACGAGAGCAGTACTTC. Amino acid sequence: CASSSLVRREQYF.

In DNA, the CDR3 is TGTGCCAGCAGCCAAGTTCCGGGACAGGGTATGGAAGCTTTCTTT. Encoded protein: CASSQVPGQGMEAFF. The J gene is TRBJ1-1, the V gene TRBV3-1, with 9 bases matching TRBD1. The V gene's germline CDR1 is LGHDT and CDR2 YNNKEL (reference sequence). The V segment lost 1 base and the J segment 8 bases; nucleotides outside the gene matches: 8. The CDR3 is 15 amino acids.

The chain couples TRBV11-2 to TRBJ1-1, with 9 bases identical to TRBD1. In germline, CDR1 is SGHAT, CDR2 FQNNGV. V trimming: 4 bases; J trimming: 10 bases; junction bases outside the gene matches: 16. The CDR3 has 16 amino acids. The CDR3 spells CASSSGAGQGFIRAFF. In DNA, the CDR3 is TGTGCCAGCAGCTCCGGTGCGGGACAGGGTTTCATCAGAGCTTTCTTT.

V usage is TRBV29-1 and J usage is TRBJ2-1, with D possibly matching TRBD2 (6 bases). The CDR3 contains 13 residues. V was shortened by 7 bases and J by 0 bases, with 10 bases between the two germline ends. Germline-derived CDR1 and CDR2 are SQVTM and ANQGSEA. The CDR3 DNA reads as TGCAGCGGGAGGGAATCCTCCTACAATGAGCAGTTCTTC. This sequence encodes CSGRESSYNEQFF.